The 21 T cell receptor beta chains in this list originate from one sample, sequenced in a study of shared clonotypes between healthy human individuals. The protocol was immunoSEQ multiplex PCR, while the TCRdb copy is restricted to in-frame clones and leaves out a portion. The sample yields fewer than 1 million clones, 90% to 98% seen once. Naive-designated CD8 cells lacked CD45RO, were positively enriched for CCR7, and omitted terminally differentiated effector memory CD45RA+ cells. The specimen sequenced was naive CD8+ T cells sorted from blood. Source of these receptors: a man aged 25 to 40 in good health.

V is TRBV29-1 and J is TRBJ1-1; D gene uncertain. The CDR3 has 12 residues. Germline V gives CDR1 SQVTM, CDR2 ANQGSEA. V was cut by 4 bases and J by 1 base, with 7 bases left in between. The CDR3 DNA reads TGCAGCGTTGTAGAGGGGAACACTGAAGCTTTCTTT. Translating it yields CSVVEGNTEAFF.

This CDR3 reads CATSAPGTGDYEQYF. CDR3 DNA: TGTGCCACCAGCGCTCCCGGGACAGGGGACTACGAGCAGTACTTC. The chain combines TRBV15 with TRBJ2-7; TRBD1 matches at 10 bases. Per the germline V gene, CDR1 is LNHNV and CDR2 is YYDKDF (reference sequence). Trimming removed 5 bases from V and 3 bases from J; junction bases left unmatched: 7. This CDR3 contains 15 residues.

The rearrangement links TRBV5-1 to TRBJ1-1; D not certain. The CDR3 sequence is 12 residues long. CDR1 SGHRS and CDR2 YFSETQ come from the germline V gene. Trimming left V 5 bases short and J 5 bases short, with 10 bases between. Here the CDR3 DNA reads TGCGCCAGCAGGTCCCAAGAGACTGAAGCTTTCTTT. It encodes CASRSQETEAFF.

V usage is TRBV27 and J usage is TRBJ2-7, with D perhaps TRBD1 or TRBD2 (5 bases each). This CDR3 has 15 residues. Germline V gene lookup returns CDR1 MNHEY and CDR2 SMNVEV (reference sequence). The ends were cut back, 4 bases at V and 2 bases at J, with 15 bases in the middle. CDR3 sequence: CASSSRGRKTYEQYF. The CDR3 DNA reads TGTGCCAGCAGTTCTCGGGGACGGAAAACCTACGAGCAGTACTTC.

Details on this clone: Distinct nucleotide sequences in the sample also encode this CDR3. The J gene is TRBJ2-6, the V gene TRBV30, with D unresolved. Germline V gives CDR1 GTSNPN, CDR2 SVGIG (reference sequence). The CDR3 sequence is 14 residues long. V was cut by 0 bases and J by 1 base, with 4 bases left in between. The chain's CDR3 is CAWSVGSGANVLTF. The CDR3 nucleotides read TGTGCCTGGAGTGTAGGTTCTGGGGCCAACGTCCTGACTTTC.

The V call is TRBV18, the J call TRBJ2-1; 14 bases align to TRBD2. V shed 0 bases, J shed 0 bases, and the junction held 1 base outside the gene matches. Germline V gene data show CDR1 as KGHSH and CDR2 as LQKENI. The CDR3 covers 18 residues. This chain's CDR3 is CASSPPTSGRGSYNEQFF. The CDR3 DNA follows: TGTGCCAGCTCACCACCGACTAGCGGGAGGGGCTCCTACAATGAGCAGTTCTTC.

The chain carries TRBV7-8 and TRBJ2-1, with 10 bases aligning to TRBD2. The J segment lost 7 bases and the V segment lost 1 base, leaving 7 bases of the junction unmatched. This CDR3 has 16 amino acids. Per the germline V gene, CDR1 is SGHVS and CDR2 is FQNEAQ. In DNA form, the CDR3 reads TGTGCCAGCAGCTTAGAAACCAGCGGGGGGGCAAATGAGCAGTTCTTC. Translation gives CASSLETSGGANEQFF.

The V and J genes are TRBV27 and TRBJ2-1; 10 nucleotides agree with TRBD2. After removal of 1 base from V and 5 bases from J, the junction contained 8 bases not matched to a gene. This CDR3 spans 17 amino acids. Germline lookup yields CDR1 MNHEY and CDR2 SMNVEV (reference sequence). The CDR3 protein is CASSLYSLTSGNNEQFF. CDR3 sequence (DNA): TGTGCCAGCAGTTTATACTCCCTAACTAGCGGGAACAATGAGCAGTTCTTC.

This chain joins TRBV10-3 and TRBJ1-5; TRBD1 is a possible D gene (5 bases). Looked up from germline, CDR1 is ENHRY and CDR2 is SYGVKD. The V end was cut by 2 bases, the J end by 3 bases, with 11 bases between. This CDR3 region has 15 residues. CDR3 coding DNA: TGTGCCATCAGTGAGACTGGGGGTACCAATCAGCCCCAGCATTTT. Translating gives CAISETGGTNQPQHF.

The chain carries TRBV9 and TRBJ2-1; 7 positions match TRBD2. Germline V gene lookup returns CDR1 SGDLS and CDR2 YYNGEE. Losses at the gene ends were 4 bases for V and 1 base for J; bases not matched to a gene: 11. The CDR3 is 17 amino acids. The CDR3 region is CASSPRSREKSYNEQFF. CDR3 nucleotides: TGTGCCAGCAGCCCCCGTTCGCGGGAGAAATCCTACAATGAGCAGTTCTTC.

CDR3 protein: CASSSQGAPSYF. The CDR3 region has the DNA TGTGCCAGCAGCTCCCAGGGGGCCCCTTCGTATTTT. The gene calls are TRBV11-3 and TRBJ2-3, with 8 positions matching TRBD1. The CDR3 contains 12 residues. CDR1 is SGHNT, CDR2 YENEEA, per germline. Trimming removed 4 bases from V and 14 bases from J; junction bases left unmatched: 8.

This rearrangement joins TRBV6-5 to TRBJ2-7; 8 bases fit TRBD1. The CDR3 loop spans 14 amino acids. V shed 6 bases and J 3 bases; nucleotides not matched to a gene: 7. The germline V gene has CDR1 MNHEY and CDR2 SVGAGI. CDR3 bases: TGTGCCAGCAGACCGGGACAGGCCTACTACGAGCAGTACTTC. Protein: CASRPGQAYYEQYF.

This chain connects TRBV7-9 to TRBJ2-1, with 11 bases lining up with TRBD2. The J segment lost 6 bases and the V segment lost 3 bases, leaving 7 bases of the junction unmatched. CDR3 size: 16 residues. Germline-derived CDR1 and CDR2 are SEHNR and FQNEAQ (reference sequence). The DNA of the CDR3 is TGTGCCAGCAGCTTTAGTAGCGGGAGGGCCATCAATGAGCAGTTCTTC. Protein product: CASSFSSGRAINEQFF. The full variable domain, rest sourced from reference TRBV7-9 and TRBJ2-1, is DTGVSQNPRHKITKRGQNVTFRCDPISEHNRLYWYRQTLGQGPEFLTYFQNEAQLEKSRLLSDRFSAERPKGSFSTLEIQRTEQGDSAMYLCASSFSSGRAINEQFFGPGTRLTVL.

The rearrangement joins TRBV5-5 to TRBJ2-7; either TRBD1 or TRBD2 may fit D (5 bases each). Looked up from germline, CDR1 is SGHKS and CDR2 is YYEKEE (reference sequence). V was shortened by 1 base and J by 4 bases, with 12 bases between the two germline ends. The CDR3 runs to 14 residues. The CDR3 DNA reads TGTGCCAGCAGCTTGTATCAGGGCGGGTACGAGCAGTACTTC. Encoded protein: CASSLYQGGYEQYF.

V is TRBV20-1 and J is TRBJ2-1, with D possibly called TRBD1 or TRBD2 (5 bases each). Germline CDR1 and CDR2: DFQATT and SNEGSKA (reference sequence). CDR3 length: 10 amino acids. V was clipped by 7 bases and J by 5 bases, with 6 bases between them. The CDR3 region is CSGGDNEQFF. The CDR3 nucleotides are TGCAGTGGAGGGGACAATGAGCAGTTCTTC.

The chain carries TRBV4-1 and TRBJ2-7, with D perhaps given as TRBD1 or TRBD2 (5 bases each). Trimming took off 4 bases at V and 5 bases at J, with 15 bases between the two ends. The CDR3 covers 14 residues. Looked up from germline, CDR1 is MGHRA and CDR2 is YSYEKL. CDR3 in amino acids: CASSPSGTYHEQYF. The CDR3 DNA reads as TGCGCCAGCAGCCCCTCCGGGACCTATCACGAGCAGTACTTC.

The chain uses TRBV4-3 and TRBJ2-3; D is unclear. Germline loops: CDR1 LGHNA, CDR2 YSLEER. The CDR3 is made up of 16 amino acids. Trimming left V 0 bases short and J 0 bases short, with 10 bases between. As DNA, the CDR3 is TGCGCCAGCAGCCAAGAGGGTTTGGCTAGCACAGATACGCAGTATTTT. Its translation is CASSQEGLASTDTQYF.

The genes are TRBV11-3 and TRBJ1-1; D remains ambiguous. The CDR3 contains 16 residues. Trimming removed 3 bases from V and 2 bases from J, with 16 bases in between. CDR1 and CDR2 (germline): SGHNT, YENEEA. The CDR3 protein is CASSLGTLESNTEAFF. DNA for the CDR3: TGTGCCAGCAGCTTGGGAACCCTTGAAAGCAACACTGAAGCTTTCTTT.

V usage is TRBV25-1 and J usage is TRBJ2-7, with D possibly being TRBD1 or TRBD2 (5 bases each). The CDR3 consists of 16 residues. V was trimmed by 2 bases and J by 1 base, leaving 15 bases between them. Per germline, CDR1 MGHDK and CDR2 SYGVNS. CDR3: CASSEGGVRGSYEQYF. CDR3 coding DNA: TGTGCCAGCAGTGAAGGAGGTGTAAGGGGTTCCTACGAGCAGTACTTC.

The genes are TRBV2 and TRBJ2-1, with 9 bases aligning to TRBD2. J gave up 8 bases and V 0 bases, and 11 bases lay outside the gene matches. Germline lookup yields CDR1 SNHLY and CDR2 FYNNEI. The CDR3 runs to 17 residues. CDR3: CASSEARGRADEHEQFF. CDR3 DNA: TGTGCCAGCAGTGAAGCCCGCGGGAGGGCCGATGAGCATGAGCAGTTCTTC.

The chain uses TRBV5-1 and TRBJ2-5, with D unclear. Trimming cost V 1 base and J 5 bases, with 9 bases left between them. Germline-derived CDR1 and CDR2 are SGHRS and YFSETQ. This CDR3 spans 13 amino acids. CDR3 sequence reads: CASSLQPRETQYF. For the CDR3, the DNA is TGCGCCAGCAGCTTGCAGCCGAGGGAGACCCAGTACTTC.